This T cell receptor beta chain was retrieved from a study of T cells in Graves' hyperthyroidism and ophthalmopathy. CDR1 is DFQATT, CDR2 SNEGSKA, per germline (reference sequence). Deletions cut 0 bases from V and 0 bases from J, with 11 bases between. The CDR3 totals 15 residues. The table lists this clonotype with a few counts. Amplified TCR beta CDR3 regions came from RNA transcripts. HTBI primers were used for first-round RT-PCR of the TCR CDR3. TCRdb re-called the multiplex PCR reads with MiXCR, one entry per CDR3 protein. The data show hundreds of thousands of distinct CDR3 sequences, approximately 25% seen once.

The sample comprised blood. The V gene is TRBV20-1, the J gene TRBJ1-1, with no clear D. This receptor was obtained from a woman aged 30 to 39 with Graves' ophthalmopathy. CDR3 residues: CSARDPLRVNTEAFF. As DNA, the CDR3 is TGCAGTGCTAGAGATCCCCTGAGAGTGAACACTGAAGCTTTCTTT.